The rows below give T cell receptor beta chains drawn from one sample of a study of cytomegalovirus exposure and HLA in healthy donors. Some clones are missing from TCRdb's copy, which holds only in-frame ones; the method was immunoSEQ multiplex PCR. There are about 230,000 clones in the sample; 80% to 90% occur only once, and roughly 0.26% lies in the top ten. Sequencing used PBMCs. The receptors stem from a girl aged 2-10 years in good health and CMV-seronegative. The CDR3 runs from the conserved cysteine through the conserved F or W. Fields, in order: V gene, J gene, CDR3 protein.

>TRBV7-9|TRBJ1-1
CASSLGGQEAFF
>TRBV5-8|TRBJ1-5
CASSPGHSYSNQPQHF
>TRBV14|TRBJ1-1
CASSQDRRRLAFF
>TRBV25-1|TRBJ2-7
CASSGSPNYEQYF
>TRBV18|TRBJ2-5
CASSPGGLGETQYF
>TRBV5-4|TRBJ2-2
CASSGDRGPRNTGELFF
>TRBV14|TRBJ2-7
CASSNPGDRGNYEQYF
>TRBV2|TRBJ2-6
CASIRDIYLSGANVLTF
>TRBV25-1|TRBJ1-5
CASSPQGVYQPQHF
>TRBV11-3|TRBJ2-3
CASSLEAGQGDTQYF
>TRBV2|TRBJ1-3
CASSLSRGSGNTIYF
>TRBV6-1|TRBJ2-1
CASSEARDGNNEQFF
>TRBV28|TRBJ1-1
CASSRDRGTAFF
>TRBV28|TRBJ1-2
CASCRVGQGVGYGYTF
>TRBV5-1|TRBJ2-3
CASSLAGVGRTDTQYF
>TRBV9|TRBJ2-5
CASSGGLAGGMVSETQYF
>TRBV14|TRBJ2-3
CASSQGPVTDTQYF
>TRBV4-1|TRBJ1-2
CASSQVTGTGGRGYTF
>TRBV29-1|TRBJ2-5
CSVERTGETQYF
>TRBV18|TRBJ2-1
CASSPLHNNEQFF
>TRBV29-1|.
CSVFLADHYEQYF
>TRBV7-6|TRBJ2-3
CASSFGTSGSDTQYF
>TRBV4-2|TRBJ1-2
CASSQGQGAYGYTF
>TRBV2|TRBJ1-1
CASKQNTEAFF
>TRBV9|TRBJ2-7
CASSLTGTSGSYEQYF
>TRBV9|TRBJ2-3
CASSVRQGGNTDTQYF
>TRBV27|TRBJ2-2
CASKLAGGTGELFF
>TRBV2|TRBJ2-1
CAGGLAGGLYNEQFF
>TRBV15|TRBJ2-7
CATSRGGLAGGKSYEQYF
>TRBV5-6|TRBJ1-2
CASSLVTGTNGYTF
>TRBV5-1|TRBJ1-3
CASSAQTANTIYF
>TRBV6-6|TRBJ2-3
CASKRGQGADTQYF
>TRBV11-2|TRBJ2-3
CASSFWDWDTDTQYF
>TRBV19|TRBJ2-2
CASSIEAGFPGWVTGELFF
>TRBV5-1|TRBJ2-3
CASSLVAGGTDTQYF
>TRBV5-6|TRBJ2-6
CASSFFERGGAGANVLTF
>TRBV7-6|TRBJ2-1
CASTPRGGPSYNEQFF
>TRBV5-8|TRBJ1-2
CASNIVYGYTF
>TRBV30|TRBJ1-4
CAWNSEEKLFF
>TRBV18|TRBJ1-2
CASSPSTGTYYGYTF
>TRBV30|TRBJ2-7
CAWSKGVSREQYF
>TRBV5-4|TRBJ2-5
CASSVKAGGLWEQYF
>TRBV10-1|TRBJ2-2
CASGQGAGTGELFF
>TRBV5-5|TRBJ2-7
CASSFVLAPSEQYF
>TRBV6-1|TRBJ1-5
CASRTVGNQPQHF
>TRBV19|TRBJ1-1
CASSIGTGMNTEAFF